This T cell receptor (beta chain) comes out of a study of cytomegalovirus exposure and HLA in healthy donors. Study observations and caveats: Prior analysis indicated that the majority of TCR beta V segments exhibited productivity approximately 87% or approximately 30% of the time. While the bulk of TCR sequences proved rare, some public TCRs turned up in many donors. Among the CMV-associated chains, a few were confirmed in vitro as specific for CMV antigens. With further analysis later on, most CMV-associated TCR beta chains appeared HLA-restricted.

This CDR3 has 19 residues. V shed 0 bases, J shed 5 bases, and the junction held 10 bases outside the gene matches. Germline assignment: CDR1 MRHNA and CDR2 SNTAGT. This clone was observed a few times. Its antigen remains unidentified. 60 Vbeta and 13 Jbeta primers were used in PCR. Clones were sequenced by immunoSEQ multiplex PCR, and TCRdb holds only the in-frame ones, with some missing. The table has some 98,000 clones, approximately 9% seen once. J is TRBJ2-5 and V is TRBV6-4; TRBD2 matches 15 bases. This clonotype originated in a man aged 50-59 years in good health and CMV-seropositive. The sequenced sample was PBMCs. The DNA for the CDR3 is TGTGCCAGCAGTGACTCGATTTGGACTAGCGGGAGGGCCGGGGAGACCCAGTACTTC. This translates into CASSDSIWTSGRAGETQYF.